This T cell receptor (beta chain) was documented in a study of monozygotic twins with inflammatory bowel disease. Study observations and caveats: IBD patients, compared with healthy twins, shared fewer clonotypes with others (especially with disease activity).

With respect to this clonotype: Its antigen is undetermined.

TCRdb reprocessed the 5' RACE reads and stores each CDR3 protein as one record, lacking DNA. In all, the sample yields some 450,000 distinct CDR3 sequences. Germline values: CDR1 SGHDN, CDR2 FVKESK. This CDR3 spans 14 amino acids. The sample was blood. This TCR was recovered from a human donor with ulcerative colitis or Crohn's disease, or a healthy co-twin of an affected twin (not recorded which). The chain couples TRBV14 to TRBJ2-7; TCRdb's D call, TRBD2, is unchecked because there is no DNA. This CDR3 is CASSVGLAVYEQYF.